This T cell receptor beta chain is from a study of T cell repertoires in cytomegalovirus infection. V dropped 5 bases and J dropped 5 bases, with 19 bases sitting between them. The germline gives CDR1 SGHVS, CDR2 FNYEAQ. The CDR3 sequence is 16 residues long. General observations from the study: Dominant in the ex vivo response were TCR beta clonotypes restricted by HLA-C and specific for CMV.

This clonotype was seen repeatedly, ten times or more. Its antigen is not known. TCRdb ran MiXCR on the reads and lists one entry per CDR3 protein. The data hold 110,000 to 150,000 distinct CDR3 sequences, with roughly a third observed a single time. The chain has TRBV7-6 and TRBJ2-1; D might be TRBD2 (5 bases). This receptor was taken from a human donor in good health (CMV status not recorded). Some clones in this sample may be carry-over from other donors' samples. The sequenced sample was CD8+ T cells from cultured PBMCs, obtained from culture after CMV antigen stimulation. This CDR3 reads CASSAEPSGINNEQFF. In DNA, the CDR3 is TGTGCCAGCAGCGCAGAACCATCCGGGATCAACAATGAGCAGTTCTTC.